These 3 T cell receptor beta chains were all obtained from the same sample, sequenced in a study of regulatory T cells in long-lasting Graves disease (dated by TCRdb to about 2021). Explained via the paper, the time point label denotes: persistent/refractory GD, antithyroid drugs over 5 years with positive TRAb. For both TCR sequencing and RNA sequencing, RNA was extracted from PBMCs in TRIzol. Library construction relied on multiplex PCR. Sequencer: Illumina HiSeq 4000. TCR beta libraries were built with iRepertoire HTBI primers and Arm-PCR amplification of CDR3 regions. TCRdb reprocessing: public reads trimmed at Q25 with fastp, clones called with MiXCR, in-frame beta chains kept. Rows are combined by CDR3 protein, so each entry shows the most common genes and DNA. Recorded for this sample are about 340,000 distinct CDR3 sequences; around 20% of them occurred a single time. Just under 30% of the sample goes to the ten largest clones.

The starting material was peripheral blood mononuclear cells (PBMCs), obtained when the disease was refractory, from a patient treated with antithyroid drugs. The receptors stem from a female donor with Graves disease.

Sample share makes this clonotype medium-sized. One end of the junction varies from germline; a read error may be responsible. J is TRBJ1-4 and V is TRBV7-8; D is undetermined. CDR3 length: 12 residues. Germline loops: CDR1 SGHVS, CDR2 FQNEAQ. CDR3 in DNA: TGTGCCAGCAGTTTAGTTCGCGAAAAACTGTTTTTT. It yields the protein CASSLVREKLFF.

This chain joins TRBV19 and TRBJ1-1, with 8 bases identical to TRBD1. This CDR3 region has 13 residues. The germline V gene encodes CDR1 LNHDA and CDR2 SQIVND (reference sequence). V was pared by 5 bases and J by 6 bases, with 5 bases of the junction left unmatched. In nucleotides, the CDR3 is TGTGCCAGTAGTTCGACAGGGGCGGCTGAAGCTTTCTTT. It yields the protein CASSSTGAAEAFF.

This clonotype has ten or more counts. This chain links TRBV3-1 with TRBJ2-5; D remains unclear. Per the germline V gene, CDR1 is LGHDT and CDR2 is YNNKEL (reference sequence). This CDR3 region has 14 residues. Trimming shortened V by 0 bases and J by 5 bases, and 10 bases separated the two germline ends. CDR3 amino acids: CASSQDPSSETQYF. The CDR3 DNA follows: TGTGCCAGCAGCCAAGATCCATCGTCGGAGACCCAGTACTTC.